These 10 T cell receptor beta chains were all obtained from the same sample, sequenced in a study of blood T cell repertoires in COVID-19. Profiled with immunoSEQ multiplex PCR; TCRdb holds only in-frame clones, not every one. The data contain some 190,000 clones, approximately 84% of them seen just once; the ten biggest clones take up roughly 7.6%. Sequencing was performed on peripheral blood. Receptors were obtained from a woman older than 75 with COVID-19, enrolled during active disease.

This chain connects TRBV29-1 to TRBJ1-4; D is unresolved. CDR1 is SQVTM, CDR2 ANQGSEA, per germline. Trimming stripped 2 bases from V and 6 bases from J, with 10 bases between. The CDR3 length is 13 residues. The CDR3 DNA follows: TGCAGCGTTGAAAATACCGGAGATGAAAAACTGTTTTTT. Its protein product is CSVENTGDEKLFF.

The chain employs TRBV19 and TRBJ1-1; TRBD1 aligns across 7 bases. The CDR3 has 15 amino acids. V was pared by 1 base and J by 2 bases, with 4 bases of the junction left unmatched. CDR1 and CDR2 from the germline V gene are LNHDA and SQIVND (reference sequence). CDR3 in amino acids: CASSIVGGLNTEAFF. CDR3 coding DNA: TGTGCCAGTAGTATAGTAGGGGGCCTCAACACTGAAGCTTTCTTT.

V and J are TRBV2 and TRBJ2-1; a possible D gene is TRBD2 (6 bases). The ends were cut back, 3 bases at V and 6 bases at J, with 12 bases in the middle. The length of the CDR3 is 14 residues. Per germline, CDR1 SNHLY and CDR2 FYNNEI. The CDR3: CASSDRVGGNEQFF. The CDR3 DNA reads TGTGCCAGCAGTGACCGGGTGGGGGGCAATGAGCAGTTCTTC.

The chain recombines TRBV18 with TRBJ2-3, with 7 nucleotides matching TRBD2. This CDR3 spans 15 amino acids. With V trimmed by 3 bases and J by 4 bases, 7 bases remained unmatched. Germline lookup yields CDR1 KGHSH and CDR2 LQKENI. This CDR3 reads CASSPWASGADTQYF. The CDR3 DNA follows: TGTGCCAGCTCACCCTGGGCTAGCGGTGCAGATACGCAGTATTTT.

This clone was seen only a few times. V and J are TRBV5-5 and TRBJ1-2; no firm D call. This CDR3 has 13 residues. The V end was cut by 0 bases, the J end by 7 bases, with 10 bases between. Germline V gene data show CDR1 as SGHKS and CDR2 as YYEKEE (reference sequence). CDR3 sequence: CASSLAVSRGYTF. The DNA for the CDR3 is TGTGCCAGCAGCTTGGCCGTGAGTCGTGGCTACACCTTC.

This clone was seen a few times. This sequence joins TRBV25-1 and TRBJ2-5; D might be TRBD2 (5 bases). This CDR3 spans 15 amino acids. Germline CDR1 and CDR2: MGHDK and SYGVNS. The V end was cut by 3 bases, the J end by 1 base, with 12 bases between. CDR3 region: CASSDPGLFQETQYF. In DNA, the CDR3 is TGTGCCAGCAGTGACCCAGGACTGTTCCAAGAGACCCAGTACTTC.

The chain couples TRBV7-3 to TRBJ2-1; 7 bases line up with TRBD1. CDR1 and CDR2 (germline): SGHTA, FQGTGA. With V trimmed by 4 bases and J by 6 bases, 3 bases remained unmatched. The CDR3 is 13 residues long. The CDR3 DNA sequence: TGTGCCAGCAGCTCGACAGGGCCCAATGAGCAGTTCTTC. This sequence encodes CASSSTGPNEQFF.

The CDR3, as DNA: TGCGCCAGCAGCTTCGGGACTAGCGGGAGTAGAGTTGAGGAGACCCAGTACTTC. It translates to CASSFGTSGSRVEETQYF. V gene TRBV5-1 combines with J gene TRBJ2-5; TRBD2 aligns across 14 bases. CDR3 size: 18 residues. V lost 2 bases and J lost 5; bases outside the gene matches: 11. Germline lookup yields CDR1 SGHRS and CDR2 YFSETQ.

This chain uses TRBV10-3 with TRBJ2-5, with TRBD2 identical over 7 bases. The CDR3 loop spans 15 amino acids. Germline trimming cut 6 bases from V and 0 bases from J; bases unmatched to any gene: 7. Germline CDR1 is ENHRY and CDR2 is SYGVKD. The CDR3 is CAIRGGTAYQETQYF. The CDR3 nucleotides are TGTGCCATCAGGGGGGGGACTGCGTACCAAGAGACCCAGTACTTC.

CDR3 amino acids: CASSSGYEGQPQHF. CDR3 nucleotide sequence: TGTGCCAGCAGTTCGGGGTACGAAGGTCAGCCCCAGCATTTT. The chain has TRBV6-5 and TRBJ1-5; no firm D call. The CDR3 totals 14 residues. Germline V gene sequence: CDR1 MNHEY, CDR2 SVGAGI. Trimming took off 4 bases at V and 6 bases at J, with 13 bases between the two ends.